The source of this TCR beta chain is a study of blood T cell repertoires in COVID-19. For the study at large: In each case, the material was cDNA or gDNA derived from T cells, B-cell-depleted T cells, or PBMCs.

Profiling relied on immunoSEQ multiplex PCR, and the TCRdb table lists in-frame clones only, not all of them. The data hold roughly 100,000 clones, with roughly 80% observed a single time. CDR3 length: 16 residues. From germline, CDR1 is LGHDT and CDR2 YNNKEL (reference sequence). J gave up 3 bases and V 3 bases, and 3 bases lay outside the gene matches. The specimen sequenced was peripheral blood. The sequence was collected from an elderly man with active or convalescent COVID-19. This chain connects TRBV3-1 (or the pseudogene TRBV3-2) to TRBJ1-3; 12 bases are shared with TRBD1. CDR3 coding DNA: TGTGCCAGCAGCCAGGGGGACAGGGGGCTTGGAAACACCATATATTTT. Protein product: CASSQGDRGLGNTIYF.